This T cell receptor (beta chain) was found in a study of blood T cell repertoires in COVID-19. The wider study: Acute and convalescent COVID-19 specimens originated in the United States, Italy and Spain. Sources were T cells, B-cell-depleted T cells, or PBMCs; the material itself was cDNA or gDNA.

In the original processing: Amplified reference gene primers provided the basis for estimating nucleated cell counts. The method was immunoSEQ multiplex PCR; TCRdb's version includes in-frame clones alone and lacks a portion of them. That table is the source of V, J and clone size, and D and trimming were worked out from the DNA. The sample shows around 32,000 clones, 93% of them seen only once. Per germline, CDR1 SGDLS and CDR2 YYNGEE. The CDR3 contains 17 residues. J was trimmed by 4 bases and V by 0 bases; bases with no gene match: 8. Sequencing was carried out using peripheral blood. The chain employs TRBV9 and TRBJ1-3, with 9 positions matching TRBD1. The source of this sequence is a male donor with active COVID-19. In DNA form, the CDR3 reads TGTGCCAGCAGCGTAGCTCTAACAGGACAGGGGGGAAACACCATATATTTT. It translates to CASSVALTGQGGNTIYF. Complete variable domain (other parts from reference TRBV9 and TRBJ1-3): DSGVTQTPKHLITATGQRVTLRCSPRSGDLSVYWYQQSLDQGLQFLIQYYNGEERAKGNILERFSAQQFPDLHSELNLSSLELGDSALYFCASSVALTGQGGNTIYFGEGSWLTVV.